The rows below give T cell receptor beta chains drawn from one sample of a study of cytomegalovirus exposure and HLA in healthy donors. Measured with immunoSEQ multiplex PCR; TCRdb has only the in-frame clones, and not every one. The data hold some 160,000 clones, with roughly a tenth observed a single time. The sequencing sample was made of PBMCs. Source of these receptors: a male donor in good health and CMV-seronegative. CDR3s include the opening cysteine and the closing phenylalanine or tryptophan. A D gene is named only where the DNA matches it firmly. Some rows mark clone size as missing; the rest say once, few, many or name a class of expanded clone.

d_gene | abundance | j_gene | v_gene | CDR3nt | CDR3aa
TRBD1 | . | TRBJ2-3 | TRBV5-1 | TGCGCCAGCGCCCGCGGGACAGGCGCCCCGAATACGCAGTATTTT | CASARGTGAPNTQYF
TRBD1 | . | TRBJ2-1 | TRBV6-1 | TGTGCCAGCAGTAACCCGGGACAGGGGATGGATCGGCAGTTCTTC | CASSNPGQGMDRQFF
TRBD2 | . | TRBJ2-2 | TRBV4-3 | TGCGCCAGCAGCCAAGTAAAAGCGGGGGAGGTCACCGGGGAGCTGTTTTTT | CASSQVKAGEVTGELFF
. | . | TRBJ1-4 | TRBV28 | TGTGCCAGCATCCCAGGGTGGCTGGGTAATGAAAAACTGTTTTTT | CASIPGWLGNEKLFF
TRBD1 | . | TRBJ1-1 | TRBV29-1 | TGCAGCGTTCCAGGGGGCCGGAACACTGAAGCTTTCTTT | CSVPGGRNTEAFF
TRBD2 | few | TRBJ2-7 | TRBV27 | TGTGCCAGCAGTTTTTCAGCGGGACTCATGATATACGAGCAGTACTTC | CASSFSAGLMIYEQYF
TRBD1 | few | TRBJ1-2 | TRBV5-1 | TGCGCCAGCAGCCCGGACAGGGGGCTCTATGGCTACACCTTC | CASSPDRGLYGYTF
TRBD1 | few | TRBJ2-7 | TRBV7-9 | TGTGCCAGCAGCATCGGGACAGGGAACGGGCAGTACTTC | CASSIGTGNGQYF
TRBD1 | few | TRBJ1-5 | TRBV4-1 | TGCGCCAGCAGCCAAGATATAGGGGGCCGGCAGCCCCAGCATTTT | CASSQDIGGRQPQHF
. | few | TRBJ1-1 | TRBV5-1 | TGCGCCAGCAGCTTCGAGCCACAATATGGGCGAAGGCCCCTGAACACTGAAGCTTTCTTT | CASSFEPQYGRRPLNTEAFF
. | . | TRBJ2-7 | TRBV27 | TGTGCCAGCAGTCCTAGGACAGTAGCCTACGAGCAGTACTTC | CASSPRTVAYEQYF
TRBD1 | . | TRBJ2-5 | TRBV9 | TGTGCCAGCAGCCCCCGGACAGGATTAATACAAGAGACCCAGTACTTC | CASSPRTGLIQETQYF
TRBD1 | . | TRBJ1-5 | TRBV19 | TGTGCCAGTAGCACGCGGGACAGGGTTGAGCAGCCCCAGCATTTT | CASSTRDRVEQPQHF
. | . | TRBJ2-7 | TRBV2 | TGTGCCAGCACCGGGGGAAGTTGGCCCTACGAGCAGTACTTC | CASTGGSWPYEQYF
. | . | TRBJ2-7 | TRBV7-2 | TGTGCCAGCAGCTTTTTTTTGAGGGCAGGGGTCCACGAGCAGTACTTC | CASSFFLRAGVHEQYF
TRBD2 | . | TRBJ2-7 | TRBV5-4 | TGTGCCAGCAGCTTGGCCGGGACTAGCTACGAGCAGTACTTC | CASSLAGTSYEQYF
. | few | TRBJ1-1 | TRBV5-4 | TGTGCCAGCAGCTTGGGACAGCCGAACACTGAAGCTTTCTTT | CASSLGQPNTEAFF
TRBD1 | . | TRBJ2-1 | TRBV4-1 | TGCGCCAGCAGTCGGAGACAGGGGGAGTACAATGAGCAGTTCTTC | CASSRRQGEYNEQFF
. | few | TRBJ1-2 | TRBV28 | TGTGCCAGCAGGTTCTCGGGGGATCTTGGCTACACCTTC | CASRFSGDLGYTF
TRBD2 | . | TRBJ2-2 | TRBV11-1 | TGTGCCAGCAGCTTAGCTACTAGCGGGGCCCTGGGGGAGCTGTTTTTT | CASSLATSGALGELFF
. | . | TRBJ2-7 | TRBV28 | TGTGCCAGCAGTTTACAGGGGCGTGGATCCTACGAGCAGTACTTC | CASSLQGRGSYEQYF
TRBD2 | . | TRBJ2-2 | TRBV7-8 | TGTGCCAGCAGCCCGACTAGCGGGTACCTAAACACCGGGGAGCTGTTTTTT | CASSPTSGYLNTGELFF
. | . | TRBJ1-2 | TRBV30 | TGTGCCTGGAGTGCCATGACAGTAAACTATGGCTACACCTTC | CAWSAMTVNYGYTF
TRBD2 | . | TRBJ2-1 | TRBV5-4 | TGTGCCAGCAGCCCCTTGACTAGCGGGAGGATCGATGAGCAGTTCTTC | CASSPLTSGRIDEQFF
TRBD1 | few | TRBJ1-1 | TRBV29-1 | TGCAGCGCAGGACAGGGGGCGCGGACTGAAGCTTTCTTT | CSAGQGARTEAFF
. | . | TRBJ2-1 | TRBV7-2 | TGTGCCAGCAGCAAAAGGGGGGGTCCTAGCGCTAGTGAGCAGTTCTTC | CASSKRGGPSASEQFF